This T cell receptor beta chain was observed in a study of T cells in Graves' hyperthyroidism and ophthalmopathy. Germline CDR1 MNHNS, CDR2 SASEGT. V lost 5 bases, J lost 0 bases, and 16 bases lay in between. The CDR3 is made up of 16 amino acids. Amplified regions were TCR beta CDR3 sequences from RNA transcripts. When the TCR CDR3 underwent first-round RT-PCR, the HTBI primer set was used. MiXCR, run by TCRdb on the multiplex PCR reads, gives a single entry per CDR3 protein. The sample carries over 450,000 distinct CDR3 sequences, approximately 17% recorded once. Only a few counts were recorded for this clonotype.

Sequences were obtained from blood. This sequence joins TRBV6-1 and TRBJ1-1; a possible D gene is TRBD1 (5 bases). This TCR came from a woman younger than 35 with Graves' ophthalmopathy. CDR3 sequence: CASSPRKGLMNTEAFF. In nucleotides, the CDR3 is TGTGCCAGCAGTCCTCGGAAGGGGCTCATGAACACTGAAGCTTTCTTT.